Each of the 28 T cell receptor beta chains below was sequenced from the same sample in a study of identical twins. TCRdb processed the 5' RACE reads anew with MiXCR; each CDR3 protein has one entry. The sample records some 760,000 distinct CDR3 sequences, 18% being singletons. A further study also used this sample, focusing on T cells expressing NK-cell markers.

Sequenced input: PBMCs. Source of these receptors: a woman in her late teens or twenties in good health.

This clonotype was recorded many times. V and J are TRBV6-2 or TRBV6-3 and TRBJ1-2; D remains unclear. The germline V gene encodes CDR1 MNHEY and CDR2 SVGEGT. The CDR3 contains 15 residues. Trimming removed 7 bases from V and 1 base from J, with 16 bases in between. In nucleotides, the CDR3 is TGTGCCAGCACCCCGGCAGGTACCCTTAACTATGGCTACACCTTC. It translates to CASTPAGTLNYGYTF.

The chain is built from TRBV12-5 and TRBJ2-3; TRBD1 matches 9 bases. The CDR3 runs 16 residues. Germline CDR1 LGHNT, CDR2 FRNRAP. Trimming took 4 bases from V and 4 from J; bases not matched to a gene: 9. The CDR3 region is CASGSLPGQGPDTQYF. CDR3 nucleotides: TGTGCTAGTGGTTCCCTCCCGGGACAGGGCCCAGATACGCAGTATTTT. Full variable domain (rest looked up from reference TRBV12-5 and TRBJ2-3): DARVTQTPRHKVTEMGQEVTMRCQPILGHNTVFWYRQTMMQGLELLAYFRNRAPLDDSGMPKDRFSAEMPDATLATLKIQPSEPRDSAVYFCASGSLPGQGPDTQYFGPGTRLTVL.

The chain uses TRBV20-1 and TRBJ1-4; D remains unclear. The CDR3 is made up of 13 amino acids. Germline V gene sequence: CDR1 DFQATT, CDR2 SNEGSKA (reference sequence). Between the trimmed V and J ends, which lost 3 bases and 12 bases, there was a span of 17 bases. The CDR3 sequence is CSARRHLSMELFF. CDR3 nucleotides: TGCAGTGCTAGGAGGCACCTCTCGATGGAACTGTTTTTT.

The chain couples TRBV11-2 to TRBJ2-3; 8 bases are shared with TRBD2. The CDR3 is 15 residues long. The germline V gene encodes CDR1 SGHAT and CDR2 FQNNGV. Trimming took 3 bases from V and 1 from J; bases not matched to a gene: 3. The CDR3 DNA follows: TGTGCCAGCAGCTTCGGGGGGGCTGGCACAGATACGCAGTATTTT. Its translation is CASSFGGAGTDTQYF.

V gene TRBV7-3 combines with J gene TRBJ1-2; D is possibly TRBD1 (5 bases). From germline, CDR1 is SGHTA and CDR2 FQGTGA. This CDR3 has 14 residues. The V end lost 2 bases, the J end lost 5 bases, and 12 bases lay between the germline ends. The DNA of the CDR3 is TGTGCCAGCAGCTTACACCGGGGGGGGTATGGCTACACCTTC. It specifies CASSLHRGGYGYTF.

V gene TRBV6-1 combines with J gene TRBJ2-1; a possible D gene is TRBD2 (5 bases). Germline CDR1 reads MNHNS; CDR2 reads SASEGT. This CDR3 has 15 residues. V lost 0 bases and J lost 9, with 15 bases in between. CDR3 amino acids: CASSEAAETAGEQFF. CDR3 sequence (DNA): TGTGCCAGCAGTGAAGCGGCGGAGACTGCGGGTGAGCAGTTCTTC.

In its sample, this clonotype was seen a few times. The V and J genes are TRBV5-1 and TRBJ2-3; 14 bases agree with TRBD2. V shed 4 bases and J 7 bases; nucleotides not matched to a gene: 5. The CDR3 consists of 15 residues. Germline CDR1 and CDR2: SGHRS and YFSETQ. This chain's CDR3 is CASSPRTSGGYTQYF. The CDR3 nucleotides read TGCGCCAGCAGCCCGCGGACTAGCGGGGGGTATACGCAGTATTTT.

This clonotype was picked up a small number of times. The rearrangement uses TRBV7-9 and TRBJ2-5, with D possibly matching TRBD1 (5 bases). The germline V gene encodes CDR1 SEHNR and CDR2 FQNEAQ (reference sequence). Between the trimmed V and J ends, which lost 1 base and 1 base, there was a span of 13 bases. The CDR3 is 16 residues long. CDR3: CASSLGEVGVQETQYF. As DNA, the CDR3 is TGTGCCAGCAGCTTAGGAGAAGTAGGGGTCCAAGAGACCCAGTACTTC.

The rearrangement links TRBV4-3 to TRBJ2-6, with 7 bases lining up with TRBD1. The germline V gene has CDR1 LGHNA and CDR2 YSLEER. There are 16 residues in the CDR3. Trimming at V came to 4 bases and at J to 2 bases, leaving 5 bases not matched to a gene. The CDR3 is CASSRDRAAGANVLTF. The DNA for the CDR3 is TGCGCCAGCAGCCGCGACAGGGCAGCTGGGGCCAACGTCCTGACTTTC.

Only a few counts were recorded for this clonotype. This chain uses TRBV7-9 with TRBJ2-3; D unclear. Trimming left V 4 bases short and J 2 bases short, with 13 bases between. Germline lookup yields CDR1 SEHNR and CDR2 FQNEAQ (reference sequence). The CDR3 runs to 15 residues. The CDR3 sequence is CASSSSRETTDTQYF. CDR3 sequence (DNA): TGTGCCAGCAGCTCCTCAAGGGAAACCACAGATACGCAGTATTTT. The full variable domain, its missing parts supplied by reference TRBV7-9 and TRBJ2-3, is DTGVSQNPRHKITKRGQNVTFRCDPISEHNRLYWYRQTLGQGPEFLTYFQNEAQLEKSRLLSDRFSAERPKGSFSTLEIQRTEQGDSAMYLCASSSSRETTDTQYFGPGTRLTVL.

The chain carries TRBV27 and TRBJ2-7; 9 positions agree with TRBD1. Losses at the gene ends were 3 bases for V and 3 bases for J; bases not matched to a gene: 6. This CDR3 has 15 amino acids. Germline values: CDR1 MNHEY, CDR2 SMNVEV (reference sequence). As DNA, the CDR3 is TGTGCCAGCAGTTTGCCGGGACAGGGAGTCTACGAGCAGTACTTC. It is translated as CASSLPGQGVYEQYF.

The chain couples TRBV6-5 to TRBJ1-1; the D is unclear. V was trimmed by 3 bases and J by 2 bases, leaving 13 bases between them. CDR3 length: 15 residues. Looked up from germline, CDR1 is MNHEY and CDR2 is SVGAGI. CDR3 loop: CASSYSLTRNTEAFF. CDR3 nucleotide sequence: TGTGCCAGCAGTTATTCTCTAACACGAAACACTGAAGCTTTCTTT.

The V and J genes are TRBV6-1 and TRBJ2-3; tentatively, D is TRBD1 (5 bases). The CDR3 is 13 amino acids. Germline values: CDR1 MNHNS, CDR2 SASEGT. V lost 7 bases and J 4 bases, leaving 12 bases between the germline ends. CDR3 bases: TGTGCCAGCAACCAGGGTACACCAGATACGCAGTATTTT. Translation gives CASNQGTPDTQYF.

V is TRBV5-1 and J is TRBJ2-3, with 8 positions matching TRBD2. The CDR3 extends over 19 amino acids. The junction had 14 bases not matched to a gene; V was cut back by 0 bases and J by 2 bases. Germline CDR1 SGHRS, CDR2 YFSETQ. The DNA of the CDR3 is TGCGCCAGCAGCTTGGCCCATCTTGGCCGGGGGGGTCTCACAGATACGCAGTATTTT. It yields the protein CASSLAHLGRGGLTDTQYF.

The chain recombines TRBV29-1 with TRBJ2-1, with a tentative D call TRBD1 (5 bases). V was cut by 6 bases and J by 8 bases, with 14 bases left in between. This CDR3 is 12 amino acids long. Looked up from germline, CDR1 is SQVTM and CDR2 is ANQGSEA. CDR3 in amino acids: CSVTRTRYEQFF. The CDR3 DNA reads TGCAGCGTCACCCGGACAAGGTATGAGCAGTTCTTC.

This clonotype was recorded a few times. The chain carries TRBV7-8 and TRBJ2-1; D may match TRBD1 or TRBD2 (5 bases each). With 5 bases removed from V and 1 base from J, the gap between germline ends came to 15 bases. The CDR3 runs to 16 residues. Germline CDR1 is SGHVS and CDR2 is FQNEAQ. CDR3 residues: CASSMDAWGSYNEQFF. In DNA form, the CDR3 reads TGTGCCAGCAGCATGGACGCCTGGGGGTCCTACAATGAGCAGTTCTTC.

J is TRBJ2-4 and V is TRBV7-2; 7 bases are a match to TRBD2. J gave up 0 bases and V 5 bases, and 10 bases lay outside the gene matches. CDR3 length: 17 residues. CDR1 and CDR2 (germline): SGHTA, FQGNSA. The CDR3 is CASSPPSGSLAKNIQYF. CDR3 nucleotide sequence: TGTGCCAGCAGCCCCCCTAGCGGATCACTAGCCAAAAACATTCAGTACTTC.

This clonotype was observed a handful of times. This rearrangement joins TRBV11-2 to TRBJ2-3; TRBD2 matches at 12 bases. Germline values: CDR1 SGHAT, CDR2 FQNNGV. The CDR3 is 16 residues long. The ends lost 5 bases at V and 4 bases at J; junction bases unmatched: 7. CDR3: CASSPRLAGDSDTQYF. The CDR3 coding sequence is TGTGCCAGCAGCCCGAGACTAGCGGGGGATTCAGATACGCAGTATTTT. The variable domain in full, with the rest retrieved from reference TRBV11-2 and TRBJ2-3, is EAGVAQSPRYKIIEKRQSVAFWCNPISGHATLYWYQQILGQGPKLLIQFQNNGVVDDSQLPKDRFSAERLKGVDSTLKIQPAKLEDSAVYLCASSPRLAGDSDTQYFGPGTRLTVL.

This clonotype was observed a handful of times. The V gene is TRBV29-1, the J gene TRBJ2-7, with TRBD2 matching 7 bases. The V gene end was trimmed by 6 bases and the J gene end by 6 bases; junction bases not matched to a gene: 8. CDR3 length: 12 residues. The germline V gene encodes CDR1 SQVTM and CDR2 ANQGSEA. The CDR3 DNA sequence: TGCAGCGTCGGGAGGAAGGGTGGCGAGCAGTACTTC. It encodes CSVGRKGGEQYF.

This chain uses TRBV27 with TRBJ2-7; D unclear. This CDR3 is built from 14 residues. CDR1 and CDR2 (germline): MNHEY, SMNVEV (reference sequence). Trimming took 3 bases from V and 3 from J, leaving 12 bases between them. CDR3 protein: CASSFQGPNYEQYF. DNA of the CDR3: TGTGCCAGCAGTTTTCAAGGGCCTAACTACGAGCAGTACTTC.

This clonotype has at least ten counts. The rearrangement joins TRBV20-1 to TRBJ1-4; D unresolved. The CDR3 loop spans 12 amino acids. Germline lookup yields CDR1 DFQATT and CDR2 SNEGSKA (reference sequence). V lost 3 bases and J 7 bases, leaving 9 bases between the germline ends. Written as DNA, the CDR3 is TGCAGTGCTAGGCGAGGAGGTGAAAAACTGTTTTTT. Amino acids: CSARRGGEKLFF.

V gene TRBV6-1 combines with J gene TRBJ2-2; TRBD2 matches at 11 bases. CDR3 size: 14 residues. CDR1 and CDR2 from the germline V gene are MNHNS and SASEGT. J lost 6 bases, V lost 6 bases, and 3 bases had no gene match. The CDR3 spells CASRSSGGAGELFF. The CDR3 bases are TGTGCCAGCAGGAGTAGCGGGGGGGCCGGGGAGCTGTTTTTT.

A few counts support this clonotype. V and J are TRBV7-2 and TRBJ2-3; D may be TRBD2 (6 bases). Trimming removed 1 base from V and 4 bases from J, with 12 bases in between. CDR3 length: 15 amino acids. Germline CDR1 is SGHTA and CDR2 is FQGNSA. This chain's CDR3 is CASSLGSTSADTQYF. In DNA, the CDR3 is TGTGCCAGCAGCTTAGGCTCGACTAGTGCAGATACGCAGTATTTT.

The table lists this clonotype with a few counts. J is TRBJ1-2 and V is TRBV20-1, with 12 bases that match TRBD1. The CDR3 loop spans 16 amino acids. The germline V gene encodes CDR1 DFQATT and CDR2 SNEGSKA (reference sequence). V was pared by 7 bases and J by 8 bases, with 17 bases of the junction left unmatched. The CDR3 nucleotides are TGCAGTGGCCGCCCTGACATGGGACAGGGGGCTCGGGGCTACACCTTC. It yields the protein CSGRPDMGQGARGYTF.

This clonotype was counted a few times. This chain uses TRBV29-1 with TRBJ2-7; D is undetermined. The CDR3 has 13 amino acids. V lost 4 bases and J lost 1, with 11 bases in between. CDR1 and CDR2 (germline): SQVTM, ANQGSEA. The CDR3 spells CSVVTRLSYEQYF. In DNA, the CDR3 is TGCAGCGTTGTAACCAGGCTATCCTACGAGCAGTACTTC.

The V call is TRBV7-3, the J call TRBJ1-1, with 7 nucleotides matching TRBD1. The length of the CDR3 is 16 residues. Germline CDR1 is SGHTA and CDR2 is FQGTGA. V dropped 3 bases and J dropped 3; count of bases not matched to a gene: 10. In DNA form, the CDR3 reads TGTGCCAGCAGCTTGTCGGCAGGGGGTAGGGACACTGAAGCTTTCTTT. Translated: CASSLSAGGRDTEAFF. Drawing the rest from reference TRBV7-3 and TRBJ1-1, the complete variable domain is GAGVSQTPSNKVTEKGKYVELRCDPISGHTALYWYRQSLGQGPEFLIYFQGTGAADDSGLPNDRFFAVRPEGSVSTLKIQRTERGDSAVYLCASSLSAGGRDTEAFFGQGTRLTVV.

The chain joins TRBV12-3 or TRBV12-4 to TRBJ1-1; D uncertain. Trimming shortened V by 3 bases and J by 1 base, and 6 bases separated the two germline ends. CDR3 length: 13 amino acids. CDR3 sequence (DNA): TGTGCCAGCAGTTTGTGGAGGAACACTGAAGCTTTCTTT. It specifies CASSLWRNTEAFF.

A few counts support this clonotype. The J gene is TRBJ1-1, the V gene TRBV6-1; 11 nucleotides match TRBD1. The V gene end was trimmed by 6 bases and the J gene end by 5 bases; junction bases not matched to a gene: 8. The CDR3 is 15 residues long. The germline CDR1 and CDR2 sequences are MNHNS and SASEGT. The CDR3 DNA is TGTGCCAGCAGCTGGACCAGGGACAGGGGGACTGAAGCTTTCTTT. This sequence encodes CASSWTRDRGTEAFF.